This T cell receptor (beta chain) came from a study of cytomegalovirus exposure and HLA in healthy donors. Study-level results: In a later analysis, specific HLA alleles were associated with around 17,000 TCR beta sequences at a 0.05 false discovery rate. An apparent linkage of common viral pathogens to several of the most significant clusters emerged in a later analysis.

Primers included in the PCR were 60 Vbeta and 13 Jbeta primers. TCRdb's copy holds only in-frame clones and misses some; the assay was immunoSEQ multiplex PCR. The table records about 120,000 clones, roughly 69% of them present only once. This clone was seen a few times. Its antigen remains unknown. No CMV serostatus was recorded for this donor. Germline CDR1 MNHEY, CDR2 SVGAGI. The CDR3 consists of 13 residues. Trimming took off 6 bases at V and 4 bases at J, with 10 bases between the two ends. The sequencing input was PBMCs. This chain connects TRBV6-5 to TRBJ2-4; D is unresolved. This clonotype originated in a human donor in good health. CDR3 in DNA: TGTGCCAGCAGCAAGACTGGGAAAAACATTCAGTACTTC. Amino acid sequence: CASSKTGKNIQYF.